This record concerns one TCR beta chain sequence. These data originate in a study of control samples from healthy donors and cancer patients. Germline V gives CDR1 SGHDN, CDR2 FVKESK. This CDR3 region has 14 residues. V lost 1 base and J lost 8; bases outside the gene matches: 3. TCRdb keeps only in-frame clones here, not all; method: immunoSEQ multiplex PCR. The table has 150,000 to 200,000 clones, 88% seen once. V usage is TRBV14 and J usage is TRBJ2-1; 9 nucleotides line up with TRBD2. The source is a man aged 18 to 30 in good health. The sequencing input was blood. CDR3 DNA sequence: TGTGCCAGCAGCCAAGCTAGCGGGGCCGATGAGCAGTTCTTC. It codes for CASSQASGADEQFF. Full variable domain (outside the CDR3, taken from reference TRBV14 and TRBJ2-1): EAGVTQFPSHSVIEKGQTVTLRCDPISGHDNLYWYRRVMGKEIKFLLHFVKESKQDESGMPNNRFLAERTGGTYSTLKVQPAELEDSGVYFCASSQASGADEQFFGPGTRLTVL.